The 18 T cell receptor beta chains in this list originate from one sample, sequenced in a study of T cells after posttransplantation cyclophosphamide. Sampled 1 year posttransplant, controls received myeloablative marrow transplants, methotrexate and a calcineurin inhibitor. Data came from immunoSEQ multiplex PCR; TCRdb stores just in-frame clones and leaves some out. The sample carries roughly 20,000 clones, roughly 90% recorded once. The sample consisted of PBMCs, taken after an allogeneic stem cell transplant with a calcineurin inhibitor and methotrexate. The receptors come from a female patient in her 50s who received an allogeneic stem cell transplant from an unrelated donor, was CMV-positive, and had chronic GVHD only. Some T cells may be provided by the graft donor.

CDR3 sequence (DNA): TGTGCCAGCAGCTTACTAGCGGGGCTCACCGGGGAGCTGTTTTTT. Protein sequence: CASSLLAGLTGELFF. The V gene is TRBV7-3, the J gene TRBJ2-2, with 9 bases lining up with TRBD2. In germline, CDR1 is SGHTA, CDR2 FQGTGA. The V segment lost 2 bases and the J segment 4 bases; nucleotides outside the gene matches: 2. The CDR3 covers 15 residues.

The rearrangement joins TRBV7-6 to TRBJ2-5; D perhaps matches TRBD2 (5 bases). The CDR3 is 14 residues long. V lost 5 bases and J 9 bases, leaving 19 bases between the germline ends. CDR1 and CDR2 from the germline V gene are SGHVS and FNYEAQ. The CDR3 reads CASSPLRGPRSQYF. CDR3 sequence (DNA): TGTGCCAGCAGCCCCCTCCGAGGGCCCCGGTCCCAGTACTTC. Together with reference TRBV7-6 and TRBJ2-5, the CDR3 gives the full variable domain: GAGVSQSPRYKVTKRGQDVALRCDPISGHVSLYWYRQALGQGPEFLTYFNYEAQQDKSGLPNDRFSAERPEGSISTLTIQRTEQRDSAMYRCASSPLRGPRSQYFGPGTRLLVL.

This sequence joins TRBV7-3 and TRBJ1-2; D remains unclear. Trimming cost V 3 bases and J 2 bases, with 16 bases left between them. Germline CDR1 and CDR2: SGHTA and FQGTGA. CDR3 size: 16 residues. The CDR3 DNA sequence: TGTGCCAGCAGCTTGATTGGCGGATCTCCCAACTATGGCTACACCTTC. It translates to CASSLIGGSPNYGYTF.

The V gene is TRBV27, the J gene TRBJ2-4; 7 bases match TRBD2. This CDR3 spans 15 amino acids. Germline values: CDR1 MNHEY, CDR2 SMNVEV (reference sequence). V lost 5 bases and J lost 0; bases outside the gene matches: 4. CDR3 region: CASSQGRVAKNIQYF. The CDR3, as DNA: TGTGCCAGCAGTCAAGGGAGGGTAGCCAAAAACATTCAGTACTTC.

The V and J genes are TRBV5-1 and TRBJ1-2; TRBD1 matches at 8 bases. Germline V gene sequence: CDR1 SGHRS, CDR2 YFSETQ. With V trimmed by 4 bases and J by 1 base, 6 bases remained unmatched. The CDR3 spans 15 residues. CDR3 coding DNA: TGCGCCAGCAGCGCAGATACAGGGGGTAACTATGGCTACACCTTC. This codes for CASSADTGGNYGYTF.

This clone was found once. The V gene is TRBV11-2, the J gene TRBJ2-3, with D possibly matching TRBD1 (6 bases). V was clipped by 1 base and J by 2 bases, with 13 bases between them. The CDR3 is 16 amino acids. Germline values: CDR1 SGHAT, CDR2 FQNNGV. The CDR3: CASSLGGTSFTDTQYF. The CDR3 DNA follows: TGTGCCAGCAGCTTAGGGGGGACATCTTTCACAGATACGCAGTATTTT.

The chain links TRBV6-6 to TRBJ2-7; 7 bases line up with TRBD2. The CDR3 covers 13 residues. Germline CDR1 is MNHNY and CDR2 is SVGAGI (reference sequence). The junction had 3 bases not matched to a gene; V was cut back by 4 bases and J by 3 bases. The CDR3 protein is CASSFRGDYEQYF. The CDR3 DNA follows: TGTGCCAGCAGTTTCCGGGGGGACTACGAGCAGTACTTC.

This clone was seen a single time. The chain recombines TRBV29-1 with TRBJ2-1; TRBD2 matches 9 bases. The CDR3 is made up of 14 amino acids. V shed 8 bases and J 3 bases; nucleotides not matched to a gene: 8. The germline CDR1 and CDR2 sequences are SQVTM and ANQGSEA. The CDR3 here is CSPLLAGDYNEQFF. In nucleotides, the CDR3 is TGCAGCCCCTTGTTAGCGGGAGACTACAATGAGCAGTTCTTC.

DNA for the CDR3: TGTGCCATCAGTGAGTCGACCCTAGCGGGTACCTACAATGAGCAGTTCTTC. Protein product: CAISESTLAGTYNEQFF. The chain recombines TRBV10-3 with TRBJ2-1; 8 bases match TRBD2. The ends lost 0 bases at V and 2 bases at J; junction bases unmatched: 6. The CDR3 loop spans 17 amino acids. The germline V gene encodes CDR1 ENHRY and CDR2 SYGVKD.

The chain recombines TRBV28 with TRBJ1-5; D not resolved. Trimming took 1 base from V and 0 from J, leaving 19 bases between them. From germline, CDR1 is MDHEN and CDR2 SYDVKM. The CDR3 consists of 19 residues. This CDR3 is CASSLSAVGDLYSNQPQHF. CDR3 coding DNA: TGTGCCAGCAGTTTATCCGCGGTCGGCGACCTCTATAGCAATCAGCCCCAGCATTTT.

Turning to this clone: At one boundary the junction diverges from the germline segment, which might be a read error. Other nucleotide sequences from this sample produce the same CDR3. V gene TRBV6-1 combines with J gene TRBJ1-5, with 7 bases identical to TRBD1. This CDR3 spans 17 amino acids. Germline CDR1 is MNHNS and CDR2 is SASEGT. The CDR3: CASSAWMGQISNQPQHF. The CDR3 coding sequence is TGCGCCAGCAGTGCTTGGATGGGACAGATCAGCAATCAGCCCCAGCATTTT.

V and J are TRBV2 and TRBJ2-5; a possible D gene is TRBD1 (5 bases). V was shortened by 5 bases and J by 1 base, with 14 bases between the two germline ends. This CDR3 spans 15 amino acids. Germline values: CDR1 SNHLY, CDR2 FYNNEI. The CDR3 sequence is CASSRTFTTQETQYF. CDR3 DNA: TGTGCCAGCAGTAGGACATTCACGACCCAAGAGACCCAGTACTTC.

This chain links TRBV7-2 with TRBJ2-7, with TRBD2 as a possible D gene (6 bases). This CDR3 comprises 15 residues. With 0 bases removed from V and 4 bases from J, the gap between germline ends came to 13 bases. CDR1 SGHTA and CDR2 FQGNSA come from the germline V gene. CDR3 nucleotides: TGTGCCAGCAGCTTAGCGGGAGGAACCAAATACGAGCAGTACTTC. This translates into CASSLAGGTKYEQYF.

CDR3 in amino acids: CASSLVGETQYF. CDR3 coding DNA: TGTGCCAGCAGTTTGGTCGGAGAGACCCAGTACTTC. The J gene is TRBJ2-5, the V gene TRBV28; no firm D call. The CDR3 has 12 amino acids. The V end lost 3 bases, the J end lost 4 bases, and 6 bases lay between the germline ends. The germline V gene encodes CDR1 MDHEN and CDR2 SYDVKM.

CDR3 amino acids: CASSLGTGGYEQYF. CDR3 bases: TGTGCCAGCAGCTTAGGGACAGGGGGCTACGAGCAGTACTTC. The rearrangement links TRBV11-2 to TRBJ2-5; 10 positions match TRBD1. The J call is uncertain, as TRBJ2-7 better fits the DNA end. Germline CDR1 is SGHAT and CDR2 is FQNNGV. The CDR3 runs to 14 residues.

The V and J genes are TRBV2 and TRBJ1-1, with 8 bases fitting TRBD1. CDR3 size: 14 residues. Per the germline V gene, CDR1 is SNHLY and CDR2 is FYNNEI. After removal of 4 bases from V and 4 bases from J, the junction contained 5 bases not matched to a gene. The CDR3 DNA sequence: TGTGCCAGCAGTGTACAGGGGGTGGGCACTGAAGCTTTCTTT. This sequence encodes CASSVQGVGTEAFF. Variable domain in full (rest from reference TRBV2 and TRBJ1-1): EPEVTQTPSHQVTQMGQEVILRCVPISNHLYFYWYRQILGQKVEFLVSFYNNEISEKSEIFDDQFSVERPDGSNFTLKIRSTKLEDSAMYFCASSVQGVGTEAFFGQGTRLTVV.

This chain joins TRBV4-2 and TRBJ2-5, with D hard to call. The better agreement between TRBJ2-7 and the DNA end casts doubt on the J call. Germline V lookup: CDR1 LGHNA, CDR2 YNFKEQ. The CDR3 spans 14 residues. CDR3 region: CASSQGRYSYEQYF. The CDR3 region has the DNA TGTGCCAGCAGCCAAGGCAGGTACTCCTACGAGCAGTACTTC.

The chain employs TRBV5-1 and TRBJ2-7; 10 bases align to TRBD2. The CDR3 runs 15 residues. V trimming: 4 bases; J trimming: 2 bases; junction bases outside the gene matches: 6. Germline V lookup: CDR1 SGHRS, CDR2 YFSETQ. Here the CDR3 reads CASSALAGAPYEQYF. The CDR3 DNA sequence: TGCGCCAGCAGCGCTCTAGCGGGGGCCCCCTACGAGCAGTACTTC.